Many counts were recorded for the clone carrying this TCR beta chain. RNA transcripts gave rise to amplified TCR beta CDR3 regions. First-round RT-PCR targeting the TCR CDR3 was performed with the HTBI primer set. TCRdb re-derived calls from the multiplex PCR reads in MiXCR, one entry per CDR3 protein. The table has fewer than 650,000 distinct CDR3 sequences, 14% seen once. The data derive from a study of T cells in Graves' hyperthyroidism and ophthalmopathy. Study summary: Peripheral blood was acquired at first diagnosis, ahead of any therapy whatsoever.

Criteria for exclusion of patients were uncontrolled infection, other autoimmune disease, pregnancy or lactation. Input material: blood. The sequence derives from a woman aged 18-30 years with Graves' ophthalmopathy.

CDR3 nucleotide sequence: TGTGCCAGCAGTTTATTTATCCAGGTCAAGGAAGCTTTCTTT. Translation gives CASSLFIQVKEAFF. The rearrangement uses TRBV28 and TRBJ1-1; D is unclear. The CDR3 totals 14 residues. V dropped 1 base and J dropped 8 bases, with 14 bases sitting between them. Germline V lookup: CDR1 MDHEN, CDR2 SYDVKM.